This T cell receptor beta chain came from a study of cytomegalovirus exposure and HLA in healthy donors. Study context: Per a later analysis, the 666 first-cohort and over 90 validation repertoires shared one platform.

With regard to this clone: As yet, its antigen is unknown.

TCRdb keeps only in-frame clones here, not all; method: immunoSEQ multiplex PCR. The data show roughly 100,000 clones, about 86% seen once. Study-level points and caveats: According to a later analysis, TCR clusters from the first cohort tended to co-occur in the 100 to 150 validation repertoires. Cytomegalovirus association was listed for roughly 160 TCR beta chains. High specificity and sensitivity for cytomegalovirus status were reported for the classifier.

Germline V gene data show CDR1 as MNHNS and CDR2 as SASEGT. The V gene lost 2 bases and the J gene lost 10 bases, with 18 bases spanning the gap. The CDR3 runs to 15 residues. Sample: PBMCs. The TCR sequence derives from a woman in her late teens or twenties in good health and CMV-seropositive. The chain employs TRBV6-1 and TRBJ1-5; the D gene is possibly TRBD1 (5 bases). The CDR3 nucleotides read TGTGCCAGCAGTGAAAAGGTGGGGCCCCTAAGCCCCCAGCATTTT. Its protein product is CASSEKVGPLSPQHF.